This T cell receptor beta chain was profiled in a study of cytomegalovirus exposure and HLA in healthy donors. Study overall: The use of the same platform for the 90 to 150 validation repertoires and the approximately 730 first-cohort repertoires was reported by a later analysis. Study-wide results and caveats: It was confirmed in vitro that three of the CMV-associated chains were specific for CMV antigens. That first-cohort TCR clusters tended to co-occur in the 95 to 150 validation repertoires was found in a later analysis.

Assay: immunoSEQ multiplex PCR; the TCRdb copy retains only in-frame clones and omits some. The data hold 150,000 to 200,000 clones, with around 85% observed a single time. Separate from the approximately 670-subject first cohort, the approximately 120-subject validation cohort was the one that the donors belonged to. This clone was picked up a small number of times. The antigen remains unidentified. V dropped 3 bases and J dropped 2 bases, with 9 bases sitting between them. CDR1 is SGHTA and CDR2 is FQGNSA in the germline V gene. The CDR3 sequence is 14 residues long. The V and J genes are TRBV7-2 and TRBJ2-3; no definite D call. The material sequenced was PBMCs. This TCR was sampled from a woman aged 30 to 39 in good health and CMV-seronegative. The CDR3 DNA reads as TGTGCCAGCAGCTTGTCGACACCCACAGATACGCAGTATTTT. The encoded protein is CASSLSTPTDTQYF. Based on the CDR3 plus reference TRBV7-2 and TRBJ2-3, the full variable domain is GAGVSQSPSNKVTEKGKDVELRCDPISGHTALYWYRQSLGQGLEFLIYFQGNSAPDKSGLPSDRFSAERTGGSVSTLTIQRTQQEDSAVYLCASSLSTPTDTQYFGPGTRLTVL.